These 28 T cell receptor beta chains were sequenced from one sample in a study of T cell responses to AZD1222 COVID-19 vaccine. TCRdb's table, derived via immunoSEQ multiplex PCR, lists solely in-frame clones and lacks some. The repertoire holds approximately 110,000 clones, with around 89% as singletons. Sequenced here: peripheral blood, sampled 28 days after the second AZD1222 dose. Source of these receptors: an adult who received the AZD1222 COVID-19 vaccine.

This rearrangement joins TRBV18 to TRBJ1-1; D unresolved. The CDR3 sequence is 15 residues long. Trimming removed 3 bases at V and 5 bases at J, with 16 bases between. Germline V gives CDR1 KGHSH, CDR2 LQKENI. The CDR3 loop is CASSPGVPSGTEAFF. The DNA for the CDR3 is TGTGCCAGCTCACCCGGGGTGCCGTCGGGGACTGAAGCTTTCTTT.

This clone was recorded only once. This rearrangement joins TRBV5-6 to TRBJ1-2; D remains unclear. Trimming took off 0 bases at V and 3 bases at J, with 15 bases between the two ends. Germline CDR1 reads SGHDT; CDR2 reads YYEEEE. The CDR3 length is 16 residues. The CDR3 spells CASSLGSGLLHYGYTF. CDR3 bases: TGTGCCAGCAGCTTGGGGTCAGGACTACTACACTATGGCTACACCTTC.

The V and J genes are TRBV3-1 (or the pseudogene TRBV3-2) and TRBJ2-1; 8 bases map to TRBD2. The V gene end was trimmed by 4 bases and the J gene end by 0 bases; junction bases not matched to a gene: 5. This CDR3 has 16 amino acids. The germline V gene encodes CDR1 LGHDT and CDR2 YNNKEL (reference sequence). Written as DNA, the CDR3 is TGTGCCAGCAGCCGTATAGCGGGGAGCTCCTACAATGAGCAGTTCTTC. Amino acid sequence: CASSRIAGSSYNEQFF.

On this clone: The same CDR3 arises from other DNA sequences in this sample as well. This rearrangement joins TRBV6-5 to TRBJ1-1, with D tentatively TRBD1 (5 bases). V lost 5 bases and J lost 1, with 11 bases in between. Looked up from germline, CDR1 is MNHEY and CDR2 is SVGAGI. The CDR3 runs 14 residues. CDR3 region: CASSKRTGNTEAFF. CDR3 sequence (DNA): TGTGCCAGCAGTAAGCGCACAGGGAACACTGAAGCTTTCTTT.

The chain links TRBV6-2 or TRBV6-3 to TRBJ1-5; D not resolved. The germline V gene encodes CDR1 MNHEY and CDR2 SVGEGT. The CDR3 totals 15 residues. Trimming pared 2 bases from V and 9 bases from J, leaving 17 bases between. CDR3 loop: CASSYDAAIASPQHF. The CDR3 region has the DNA TGTGCCAGCAGTTACGACGCGGCCATAGCCTCGCCCCAGCATTTT.

With regard to this clone: A much bigger clone sits one base away, suggesting this may be a read error. Other DNA sequences in this sample translate to the same CDR3. CDR3 in DNA: TGTGCCAGCAGAAACACAGATACGCAGTATTTT. This encodes CASRNTDTQYF. This chain links TRBV6-5 with TRBJ2-3; D is unresolved. This CDR3 contains 11 residues. Trimming took 6 bases from V and 2 from J, leaving 3 bases between them. The germline V gene encodes CDR1 MNHEY and CDR2 SVGAGI.

This chain joins TRBV7-8 and TRBJ1-1, with D maybe TRBD1 (6 bases). Germline V lookup: CDR1 SGHVS, CDR2 FQNEAQ. V was shortened by 5 bases and J by 10 bases, with 17 bases between the two germline ends. This CDR3 region has 13 residues. The CDR3, as DNA: TGTGCCAGCAGCCCCCGGGACACAAGAAGAGCTTTCTTT. It yields the protein CASSPRDTRRAFF.

By share, this clone ranks as medium-sized (0.01 to 0.1%). The V gene is TRBV7-9, the J gene TRBJ1-6; D remains unclear. The CDR3 totals 11 residues. Looked up from germline, CDR1 is SEHNR and CDR2 is FQNEAQ (reference sequence). The V and J ends lost 7 bases and 11 bases respectively, with 9 bases between them. The CDR3 here is CASTSPPPLHF. The CDR3 bases are TGTGCCAGCACCAGTCCTCCACCCCTCCACTTT.

J is TRBJ2-2 and V is TRBV27; 9 bases are a match to TRBD2. The CDR3 has 16 amino acids. The germline V gene encodes CDR1 MNHEY and CDR2 SMNVEV (reference sequence). J gave up 0 bases and V 6 bases, and 5 bases lay outside the gene matches. In nucleotides, the CDR3 is TGTGCCAGCAGCCTTGGACTAGCGACGAACACCGGGGAGCTGTTTTTT. Protein product: CASSLGLATNTGELFF.

The CDR3 here is CASNLQKTGRSGQPQHF. The CDR3 coding sequence is TGCGCCAGCAATTTACAAAAGACAGGCCGATCAGGTCAGCCCCAGCATTTT. The chain employs TRBV10-1 and TRBJ1-5; D possibly corresponds to TRBD1 (6 bases). CDR3 length: 17 residues. V lost 7 bases and J 6 bases, leaving 25 bases between the germline ends. Germline CDR1 is WNHNN and CDR2 is SYGVQD (reference sequence).

This clone appeared once. This chain connects TRBV29-1 to TRBJ1-2; a weak D match, TRBD1 (6 bases). The CDR3 runs 11 residues. Looked up from germline, CDR1 is SQVTM and CDR2 is ANQGSEA. V shed 6 bases and J shed 8 bases, with 13 bases lying between them. This CDR3 is CSVPQGNGYTF. CDR3 coding DNA: TGCAGCGTACCACAGGGAAACGGCTACACCTTC.

V usage is TRBV28 and J usage is TRBJ2-5, with D unclear. CDR1 and CDR2 (germline): MDHEN, SYDVKM. The ends were cut back, 3 bases at V and 3 bases at J, with 14 bases in the middle. The length of the CDR3 is 15 residues. The CDR3 sequence: CASSFLGTSEETQYF. CDR3 bases: TGTGCCAGCAGTTTCCTCGGTACAAGTGAAGAGACCCAGTACTTC.

This chain joins TRBV7-9 and TRBJ1-2; 9 nucleotides line up with TRBD1. The CDR3 totals 15 residues. Germline assignment: CDR1 SEHNR and CDR2 FQNEAQ (reference sequence). V lost 1 base, J lost 5 bases, and 5 bases stayed unmatched. CDR3 coding DNA: TGTGCCAGCAGCTTAGGAGGGACAGGGTGGTATGGCTACACCTTC. It specifies CASSLGGTGWYGYTF.

V gene TRBV15 combines with J gene TRBJ2-2; TRBD1 agrees at 10 bases. The CDR3 is 18 amino acids. The V gene end was trimmed by 3 bases and the J gene end by 4 bases; junction bases not matched to a gene: 11. Germline V gene sequence: CDR1 LNHNV, CDR2 YYDKDF (reference sequence). The chain's CDR3 is CATSRTGQGPPGTGELFF. In DNA form, the CDR3 reads TGTGCCACCAGCAGGACGGGACAGGGGCCCCCGGGCACCGGGGAGCTGTTTTTT. Variable domain in full (rest from reference TRBV15 and TRBJ2-2): DAMVIQNPRYQVTQFGKPVTLSCSQTLNHNVMYWYQQKSSQAPKLLFHYYDKDFNNEADTPDNFQSRRPNTSFCFLDIRSPGLGDTAMYLCATSRTGQGPPGTGELFFGEGSRLTVL.

V and J are TRBV27 and TRBJ1-6; TRBD1 matches at 9 bases. V was pared by 6 bases and J by 8 bases, with 8 bases of the junction left unmatched. The CDR3 has 15 amino acids. Per the germline V gene, CDR1 is MNHEY and CDR2 is SMNVEV (reference sequence). DNA for the CDR3: TGTGCCAGCAGCTACTCGAGGACAGGGGATTCACCCCTCCACTTT. It codes for CASSYSRTGDSPLHF.

The chain recombines TRBV19 with TRBJ2-2, with D hard to call. The CDR3 consists of 14 residues. Trimming stripped 4 bases from V and 7 bases from J, with 13 bases between. The V gene's germline CDR1 is LNHDA and CDR2 SQIVND (reference sequence). The CDR3 loop is CASSSRSSYGELFF. The CDR3 DNA sequence: TGTGCCAGTAGTAGTAGAAGTTCTTACGGGGAGCTGTTTTTT.

The genes are TRBV7-2 and TRBJ2-7; D ambiguous. Trimming took off 4 bases at V and 7 bases at J, with 17 bases between the two ends. The CDR3 consists of 14 residues. The germline V gene has CDR1 SGHTA and CDR2 FQGNSA. CDR3: CASSSTVIYGEQYF. The CDR3 coding sequence is TGTGCCAGCAGCTCTACGGTGATCTACGGGGAGCAGTACTTC.

The chain recombines TRBV11-2 with TRBJ1-2; D is perhaps TRBD1 (6 bases). V lost 5 bases to trimming and J lost 6 bases, with 19 bases between them. This CDR3 contains 15 residues. CDR1 is SGHAT, CDR2 FQNNGV, per germline. CDR3 protein: CASSPLGGALNGYTF. The CDR3 DNA follows: TGTGCCAGCAGCCCCCTTGGGGGGGCGCTTAATGGCTACACCTTC.

The chain recombines TRBV11-2 with TRBJ2-5; 8 bases line up with TRBD2. The V segment lost 1 base and the J segment 5 bases; nucleotides outside the gene matches: 12. Germline CDR1 SGHAT, CDR2 FQNNGV. The CDR3 is 17 residues long. CDR3 sequence (DNA): TGTGCCAGCAGCTTAGCCCCCGTCGGGACTAGGGGGGAGACCCAGTACTTC. Its protein product is CASSLAPVGTRGETQYF.

This clone has a single count. V gene TRBV9 combines with J gene TRBJ2-3, with D unclear. V lost 4 bases and J lost 0, with 12 bases in between. Germline lookup yields CDR1 SGDLS and CDR2 YYNGEE. The CDR3 has 15 amino acids. CDR3 sequence: CASSPMGISTDTQYF. The DNA for the CDR3 is TGTGCCAGCAGCCCCATGGGGATCAGCACAGATACGCAGTATTTT. The whole variable domain, remainder taken from reference TRBV9 and TRBJ2-3, is DSGVTQTPKHLITATGQRVTLRCSPRSGDLSVYWYQQSLDQGLQFLIQYYNGEERAKGNILERFSAQQFPDLHSELNLSSLELGDSALYFCASSPMGISTDTQYFGPGTRLTVL.

The chain couples TRBV12-3 or TRBV12-4 to TRBJ1-1; no firm D call. This CDR3 spans 11 amino acids. Trimming took off 3 bases at V and 8 bases at J, with 7 bases between the two ends. CDR3 sequence: CASSFSGEAFF. CDR3 DNA: TGTGCCAGCAGTTTCTCGGGGGAAGCTTTCTTT.

The chain carries TRBV5-1 and TRBJ2-6; D is unclear. This CDR3 is built from 14 residues. Per the germline V gene, CDR1 is SGHRS and CDR2 is YFSETQ. The ends were cut back, 5 bases at V and 0 bases at J, with 6 bases in the middle. The CDR3 reads CASSLFSGANVLTF. CDR3 bases: TGCGCCAGCAGTCTCTTCTCTGGGGCCAACGTCCTGACTTTC. The variable domain in full, with the rest retrieved from reference TRBV5-1 and TRBJ2-6, is KAGVTQTPRYLIKTRGQQVTLSCSPISGHRSVSWYQQTPGQGLQFLFEYFSETQRNKGNFPGRFSGRQFSNSRSEMNVSTLELGDSALYLCASSLFSGANVLTFGAGSRLTVL.

This chain links TRBV19 with TRBJ2-2; 13 nucleotides match TRBD2. Germline V CDR1 and CDR2: LNHDA, SQIVND (reference sequence). The CDR3 loop spans 15 amino acids. V shed 10 bases, J shed 5 bases, and the junction held 7 bases outside the gene matches. This CDR3 reads CATRPGLAGTGELFF. The CDR3 nucleotides are TGTGCCACCCGCCCGGGACTAGCGGGGACCGGGGAGCTGTTTTTT. The entire variable domain, with the rest obtained from reference TRBV19 and TRBJ2-2, is as follows: DGGITQSPKYLFRKEGQNVTLSCEQNLNHDAMYWYRQDPGQGLRLIYYSQIVNDFQKGDIAEGYSVSREKKESFPLTVTSAQKNPTAFYLCATRPGLAGTGELFFGEGSRLTVL.

V gene TRBV2 combines with J gene TRBJ2-7; D not resolved. The CDR3 length is 12 residues. The V end was cut by 3 bases, the J end by 4 bases, with 7 bases between. In germline, CDR1 is SNHLY, CDR2 FYNNEI. CDR3 sequence: CASSDRTYEQYF. CDR3 DNA: TGTGCCAGCAGTGACCGGACGTACGAGCAGTACTTC.

The rearrangement uses TRBV11-3 and TRBJ2-5; D not certain. There are 13 residues in the CDR3. Trimming removed 5 bases from V and 5 bases from J, with 12 bases in between. In germline, CDR1 is SGHNT, CDR2 YENEEA. For the CDR3, the DNA is TGTGCCAGCAGCCCCGACCTAGGGGAGACCCAGTACTTC. Protein sequence: CASSPDLGETQYF.

This clone was seen just once. The chain recombines TRBV29-1 with TRBJ2-1; no clear D. This CDR3 region has 13 residues. Between the trimmed V and J ends, which lost 4 bases and 8 bases, there was a span of 15 bases. Looked up from germline, CDR1 is SQVTM and CDR2 is ANQGSEA. The CDR3 reads CSVVGELLDEQFF. The CDR3 nucleotides read TGCAGCGTTGTCGGCGAACTTTTAGATGAGCAGTTCTTC.

This chain connects TRBV29-1 to TRBJ1-1; D unresolved. The CDR3 consists of 11 residues. Germline CDR1 is SQVTM and CDR2 is ANQGSEA. V was cut by 7 bases and J by 0 bases, with 6 bases left in between. In nucleotides, the CDR3 is TGCAGCGCGGCAGTGAACACTGAAGCTTTCTTT. Its translation is CSAAVNTEAFF.

This chain connects TRBV4-3 to TRBJ1-1; TRBD1 agrees at 7 bases. V lost 3 bases to trimming and J lost 1 base; unmatched junction nucleotides: 2. Looked up from germline, CDR1 is LGHNA and CDR2 is YSLEER. This CDR3 contains 14 residues. The CDR3 sequence is CASSHGTANTEAFF. The CDR3 DNA follows: TGCGCCAGCAGCCACGGGACAGCGAACACTGAAGCTTTCTTT.